Each of the 21 T cell receptor beta chains below was sequenced from the same sample in a study of T cell responses to AZD1222 COVID-19 vaccine. Assay: immunoSEQ multiplex PCR; the TCRdb copy retains only in-frame clones and omits some. Here the sample spans 150,000 or so clones, roughly 92% being singletons. Specimen: peripheral blood, collected 28 days after the second AZD1222 dose. These receptors came from an adult who received the AZD1222 COVID-19 vaccine.

The CDR3 sequence: CASSPSSTSGSEQYF. The CDR3 coding sequence is TGTGCCAGCTCACCAAGTTCAACTAGCGGGAGCGAGCAGTACTTC. This sequence joins TRBV18 and TRBJ2-7, with 11 bases that match TRBD2. Germline V gene lookup returns CDR1 KGHSH and CDR2 LQKENI. The CDR3 is 15 amino acids. Unmatched junction bases numbered 6, after V lost 2 bases and J lost 6 bases.

This clone was observed a single time. The chain employs TRBV28 and TRBJ1-5; D unresolved. Germline CDR1 MDHEN, CDR2 SYDVKM. This CDR3 is 14 amino acids long. The ends were cut back, 3 bases at V and 3 bases at J, with 9 bases in the middle. The chain's CDR3 is CASSLAFVNQPQHF. The CDR3 nucleotides are TGTGCCAGCAGTTTGGCCTTCGTCAATCAGCCCCAGCATTTT. Complete variable domain (other parts from reference TRBV28 and TRBJ1-5): DVKVTQSSRYLVKRTGEKVFLECVQDMDHENMFWYRQDPGLGLRLIYFSYDVKMKEKGDIPEGYSVSREKKERFSLILESASTNQTSMYLCASSLAFVNQPQHFGDGTRLSIL.

The chain joins TRBV6-5 to TRBJ2-1, with D hard to call. The V and J ends lost 0 bases and 6 bases respectively, with 3 bases between them. The CDR3 is 12 amino acids. The germline gives CDR1 MNHEY, CDR2 SVGAGI. CDR3 residues: CASSYSANEQFF. DNA for the CDR3: TGTGCCAGCAGTTACTCGGCCAATGAGCAGTTCTTC.

This clone was found a few times. The rearrangement joins TRBV28 to TRBJ1-5; TRBD1 is a possible D gene (5 bases). Germline V gene sequence: CDR1 MDHEN, CDR2 SYDVKM. CDR3 length equals 14 residues. V shed 6 bases and J shed 2 bases, with 11 bases lying between them. Written as DNA, the CDR3 is TGTGCCAGCAGCCAATGGGACGGCAATCAGCCCCAGCATTTT. Its translation: CASSQWDGNQPQHF.

The V call is TRBV7-9, the J call TRBJ2-7; TRBD1 is a possible D gene (6 bases). The CDR3 sequence is 14 residues long. Germline loops: CDR1 SEHNR, CDR2 FQNEAQ (reference sequence). Trimming pared 2 bases from V and 3 bases from J, leaving 11 bases between. In DNA form, the CDR3 reads TGTGCCAGCAGCTTACAGACAGGTGGCTACGAGCAGTACTTC. The encoded protein is CASSLQTGGYEQYF. The variable domain in full, with the rest retrieved from reference TRBV7-9 and TRBJ2-7, is DTGVSQNPRHKITKRGQNVTFRCDPISEHNRLYWYRQTLGQGPEFLTYFQNEAQLEKSRLLSDRFSAERPKGSFSTLEIQRTEQGDSAMYLCASSLQTGGYEQYFGPGTRLTVT.

This clone has a single count. This chain links TRBV10-2 with TRBJ1-2; the match to TRBD1 covers 7 bases. The CDR3 has 14 amino acids. The V segment lost 4 bases and the J segment 2 bases; nucleotides outside the gene matches: 4. Germline CDR1 and CDR2: WSHSY and SAAADI. CDR3 nucleotide sequence: TGCGCCAGCAGTGTGTCGGGACAGAACTATGGCTACACCTTC. It codes for CASSVSGQNYGYTF.

The genes are TRBV7-9 and TRBJ1-3; D is ambiguous. The CDR3 has 13 amino acids. Between the trimmed V and J ends, which lost 5 bases and 0 bases, there was a span of 5 bases. Germline V gives CDR1 SEHNR, CDR2 FQNEAQ (reference sequence). CDR3 bases: TGTGCCAGCAGCGCACCCTCTGGAAACACCATATATTTT. It specifies CASSAPSGNTIYF.

This clone has just one count. The chain employs TRBV18 and TRBJ1-1; D not certain. CDR1 is KGHSH, CDR2 LQKENI, per germline. The length of the CDR3 is 14 residues. V gave up 6 bases and J gave up 1 base, with 12 bases separating them. CDR3 nucleotides: TGTGCCAGCTCCCTCGCGGCTCGGAACACTGAAGCTTTCTTT. Translated, it gives CASSLAARNTEAFF.

A remark on this clone: Other DNA sequences in this specimen translate into the identical CDR3. The genes are TRBV6-1 and TRBJ1-2; D gene ambiguous. The CDR3 is made up of 13 amino acids. V was pared by 0 bases and J by 4 bases, with 6 bases between. Germline lookup yields CDR1 MNHNS and CDR2 SASEGT. The CDR3 is CASSEAGGYGYTF. The DNA for the CDR3 is TGTGCCAGCAGTGAAGCGGGCGGCTATGGCTACACCTTC.

In its sample, this clone was seen once. The chain carries TRBV18 and TRBJ1-5, with D possibly matching TRBD1 (6 bases). The V end lost 5 bases, the J end lost 6 bases, and 8 bases lay between the germline ends. Germline CDR1 is KGHSH and CDR2 is LQKENI. This CDR3 contains 12 residues. The CDR3 DNA follows: TGTGCCAGCTCAAGGGGGGGTCAGCCCCAGCATTTT. Translation: CASSRGGQPQHF.

V and J are TRBV4-2 and TRBJ1-2; D is possibly TRBD1 (5 bases). The germline V gene has CDR1 LGHNA and CDR2 YNFKEQ. V dropped 1 base and J dropped 2 bases, with 11 bases sitting between them. The CDR3 length is 15 residues. CDR3 coding DNA: TGTGCCAGCAGCCAAGGGGTTGGGGGGAACTATGGCTACACCTTC. Protein sequence: CASSQGVGGNYGYTF.

The chain employs TRBV28 and TRBJ1-2, with D unresolved. V lost 3 bases, J lost 3 bases, and 8 bases lay in between. Per the germline V gene, CDR1 is MDHEN and CDR2 is SYDVKM. The CDR3 has 13 residues. CDR3 in amino acids: CASSLVQHYGYTF. CDR3 coding DNA: TGTGCCAGCAGTTTGGTACAGCACTATGGCTACACCTTC.

The chain joins TRBV30 to TRBJ1-1, with D maybe TRBD1 (6 bases). There are 13 residues in the CDR3. Trimming stripped 5 bases from V and 1 base from J, with 11 bases between. CDR1 and CDR2 from the germline V gene are GTSNPN and SVGIG (reference sequence). CDR3: CAWVGQPNTEAFF. CDR3 bases: TGTGCCTGGGTAGGACAGCCGAACACTGAAGCTTTCTTT.

The genes are TRBV11-2 and TRBJ2-3; D is unclear. V was trimmed by 1 base and J by 4 bases, leaving 9 bases between them. This CDR3 contains 14 residues. Germline CDR1 reads SGHAT; CDR2 reads FQNNGV. The CDR3 DNA reads TGTGCCAGCAGCTTAGGGGTTAAAGCAGATACGCAGTATTTT. Translated, it gives CASSLGVKADTQYF.

The J gene is TRBJ1-6, the V gene TRBV7-2, with 7 bases identical to TRBD1. From germline, CDR1 is SGHTA and CDR2 FQGNSA. V lost 5 bases to trimming and J lost 4 bases; unmatched junction nucleotides: 5. The CDR3 is 15 amino acids. CDR3: CASSPQGQYNSPLHF. Written as DNA, the CDR3 is TGTGCCAGCAGCCCCCAGGGACAGTATAATTCACCCCTCCACTTT.

This chain links TRBV11-2 with TRBJ1-4; possible D gene TRBD1, 6 bases. CDR3 size: 15 residues. V gave up 3 bases and J gave up 8 bases, with 16 bases separating them. The germline gives CDR1 SGHAT, CDR2 FQNNGV. CDR3 region: CASSFRQAQWEKLFF. CDR3 bases: TGTGCCAGCAGCTTCCGACAGGCCCAATGGGAAAAACTGTTTTTT.

The CDR3 sequence: CAWSSQRGGSYEQYF. CDR3 nucleotide sequence: TGTGCCTGGAGCTCCCAGCGGGGCGGCTCCTACGAGCAGTACTTC. The rearrangement joins TRBV30 to TRBJ2-7; 7 bases line up with TRBD2. Trimming at V came to 3 bases and at J to 0 bases, leaving 8 bases not matched to a gene. CDR1 GTSNPN and CDR2 SVGIG come from the germline V gene (reference sequence). The CDR3 runs to 15 residues.

In its sample, this clone was seen once. The chain links TRBV7-2 to TRBJ1-1; unclear D gene. Per the germline V gene, CDR1 is SGHTA and CDR2 is FQGNSA. The CDR3 contains 16 residues. V lost 1 base, J lost 4 bases, and 16 bases lay in between. CDR3 bases: TGTGCCAGCAGCTTAGTAGTGGGTTTCATGGGCACTGAAGCTTTCTTT. Its translation: CASSLVVGFMGTEAFF. Complete variable domain (other parts from reference TRBV7-2 and TRBJ1-1): GAGVSQSPSNKVTEKGKDVELRCDPISGHTALYWYRQSLGQGLEFLIYFQGNSAPDKSGLPSDRFSAERTGGSVSTLTIQRTQQEDSAVYLCASSLVVGFMGTEAFFGQGTRLTVV.

The chain has TRBV5-8 and TRBJ2-1, with 9 bases matching TRBD1. Germline values: CDR1 SGHTS, CDR2 YDEGEE. The CDR3 is 15 residues long. V trimming: 4 bases; J trimming: 2 bases; junction bases outside the gene matches: 4. In nucleotides, the CDR3 is TGTGCCAGCAGCGGTGGGACAGGGACCTACAATGAGCAGTTCTTC. Amino acid sequence: CASSGGTGTYNEQFF.

The chain links TRBV30 to TRBJ2-5, with TRBD2 as a possible D gene (5 bases). CDR3 size: 13 residues. Germline values: CDR1 GTSNPN, CDR2 SVGIG (reference sequence). V lost 0 bases to trimming and J lost 2 bases, with 7 bases between them. CDR3 protein: CAWSVSAQETQYF. In DNA form, the CDR3 reads TGTGCCTGGAGTGTTAGCGCACAAGAGACCCAGTACTTC.

This clone was counted a few times. The chain carries TRBV7-8 and TRBJ2-5, with TRBD2 identical over 7 bases. The germline CDR1 and CDR2 sequences are SGHVS and FQNEAQ. CDR3 length: 14 amino acids. V shed 1 base and J 5 bases; nucleotides not matched to a gene: 4. This chain's CDR3 is CASSLGGGSETQYF. DNA of the CDR3: TGTGCCAGCAGCTTAGGGGGCGGGAGTGAGACCCAGTACTTC.